One and the same sample provided the 23 T cell receptor beta chains below, sequenced in a study of beta chain features in type 1 diabetes. The sequenced template was cDNA made from the entire isolated RNA. Profiled with immunoSEQ multiplex PCR; TCRdb holds only in-frame clones, not every one. Of hundreds of thousands of clones in the sample, roughly a sixth are singletons; the top ten hold around 0.02%. Sequenced material: naive CD4+ T cells from blood. These receptors all stem from a young woman in good health.

J is TRBJ2-2 and V is TRBV4-3; the match to TRBD2 covers 12 bases. The CDR3 extends over 18 amino acids. Looked up from germline, CDR1 is LGHNA and CDR2 is YSLEER. V lost 0 bases, J lost 5 bases, and 7 bases stayed unmatched. This CDR3 is CASSQEPLAGGWTGELFF. CDR3 nucleotides: TGCGCCAGCAGCCAAGAGCCTCTAGCGGGAGGGTGGACCGGGGAGCTGTTTTTT.

The chain joins TRBV4-3 to TRBJ2-2; TRBD2 matches at 10 bases. CDR3 length equals 19 residues. CDR1 and CDR2 from the germline V gene are LGHNA and YSLEER. Losses at the gene ends were 0 bases for V and 6 bases for J; bases not matched to a gene: 13. The CDR3 DNA reads as TGCGCCAGCAGCCAAGATCTGTTAGCGGGAGGTAGCGGAGCCGGGGAGCTGTTTTTT. Its translation is CASSQDLLAGGSGAGELFF.

This clone has just a few counts. The CDR3 sequence is CASSVGGPKNIQYF. For the CDR3, the DNA is TGTGCCAGCAGCGTCGGGGGGCCTAAAAACATTCAGTACTTC. This sequence joins TRBV9 and TRBJ2-4; the D gene is possibly TRBD2 (7 bases). CDR3 size: 14 residues. Per germline, CDR1 SGDLS and CDR2 YYNGEE. Between the trimmed V and J ends, which lost 2 bases and 4 bases, there was a span of 10 bases.

This clone was detected a few times. V and J are TRBV29-1 and TRBJ1-1; 8 bases fit TRBD1. This CDR3 comprises 13 residues. V dropped 5 bases and J dropped 0; count of bases not matched to a gene: 2. Germline V CDR1 and CDR2: SQVTM, ANQGSEA. The CDR3 loop is CSVRGQVNTEAFF. The CDR3 DNA reads as TGCAGCGTTCGGGGACAGGTGAACACTGAAGCTTTCTTT.

The V and J genes are TRBV2 and TRBJ2-1, with a weak D call TRBD2 (6 bases). Trimming shortened V by 6 bases and J by 6 bases, and 9 bases separated the two germline ends. The CDR3 covers 12 residues. Germline V gives CDR1 SNHLY, CDR2 FYNNEI. This CDR3 reads CASRGLSNEQFF. The DNA for the CDR3 is TGTGCCAGCAGGGGACTTTCCAATGAGCAGTTCTTC. The variable domain in full, completed from reference TRBV2 and TRBJ2-1, reads EPEVTQTPSHQVTQMGQEVILRCVPISNHLYFYWYRQILGQKVEFLVSFYNNEISEKSEIFDDQFSVERPDGSNFTLKIRSTKLEDSAMYFCASRGLSNEQFFGPGTRLTVL.

This chain uses TRBV10-3 with TRBJ2-3; no clear D gene. Trimming left V 0 bases short and J 1 base short, with 8 bases between. The CDR3 has 15 amino acids. CDR1 is ENHRY and CDR2 is SYGVKD in the germline V gene. DNA for the CDR3: TGTGCCATCAGTGAGTCAAGTGGTGGCACAGATACGCAGTATTTT. This gives the protein CAISESSGGTDTQYF.

V usage is TRBV19 and J usage is TRBJ1-1; D gene uncertain. The CDR3 is 12 amino acids. CDR1 LNHDA and CDR2 SQIVND come from the germline V gene (reference sequence). V lost 7 bases and J lost 1, with 7 bases in between. CDR3 sequence: CASKFRNTEAFF. DNA for the CDR3: TGTGCCAGTAAATTCAGGAACACTGAAGCTTTCTTT. Full variable domain (outside the CDR3, taken from reference TRBV19 and TRBJ1-1): DGGITQSPKYLFRKEGQNVTLSCEQNLNHDAMYWYRQDPGQGLRLIYYSQIVNDFQKGDIAEGYSVSREKKESFPLTVTSAQKNPTAFYLCASKFRNTEAFFGQGTRLTVV.

In this sample, this clone turned up a few times. In DNA form, the CDR3 reads TGTGCCAGCGGGAGAACCGGGACTAGCGGGAGAAAGTCCAACAATGAGCAGTTCTTC. It specifies CASGRTGTSGRKSNNEQFF. The V call is TRBV7-9, the J call TRBJ2-1; TRBD2 matches at 14 bases. The ends lost 8 bases at V and 5 bases at J; junction bases unmatched: 17. CDR3 length: 19 residues. The germline V gene encodes CDR1 SEHNR and CDR2 FQNEAQ (reference sequence).

This clone was counted a few times. The gene calls are TRBV28 and TRBJ2-4; D possibly corresponds to TRBD1 (6 bases). Germline CDR1 is MDHEN and CDR2 is SYDVKM. The CDR3 loop spans 16 amino acids. Trimming took 7 bases from V and 0 from J, leaving 16 bases between them. CDR3 in amino acids: CASTKGGELAKNIQYF. For the CDR3, the DNA is TGTGCCAGCACCAAAGGGGGTGAGCTAGCCAAAAACATTCAGTACTTC. Complete variable domain (other parts from reference TRBV28 and TRBJ2-4): DVKVTQSSRYLVKRTGEKVFLECVQDMDHENMFWYRQDPGLGLRLIYFSYDVKMKEKGDIPEGYSVSREKKERFSLILESASTNQTSMYLCASTKGGELAKNIQYFGAGTRLSVL.

This clone appeared a few times. This chain uses TRBV4-3 with TRBJ1-2; a weak D match, TRBD1 (5 bases). Between the trimmed V and J ends, which lost 3 bases and 5 bases, there was a span of 10 bases. This CDR3 has 13 amino acids. The germline gives CDR1 LGHNA, CDR2 YSLEER. CDR3 residues: CASSQTEWYGYTF. The CDR3 DNA sequence: TGCGCCAGCAGCCAGACAGAGTGGTATGGCTACACCTTC.

The rearrangement joins TRBV25-1 to TRBJ2-2; perhaps D is TRBD1 or TRBD2 (5 bases each). The germline CDR1 and CDR2 sequences are MGHDK and SYGVNS. This CDR3 region has 17 residues. V lost 1 base to trimming and J lost 6 bases, with 18 bases between them. CDR3 region: CASSEFLGALGPGELFF. The CDR3 DNA sequence: TGTGCCAGCAGTGAATTTCTCGGGGCCCTAGGACCCGGGGAGCTGTTTTTT. The full variable domain, completed using reference TRBV25-1 and TRBJ2-2, is EADIYQTPRYLVIGTGKKITLECSQTMGHDKMYWYQQDPGMELHLIHYSYGVNSTEKGDLSSESTVSRIRTEHFPLTLESARPSHTSQYLCASSEFLGALGPGELFFGEGSRLTVL.

Comment on this clone: Different DNA sequences within this sample yield the same CDR3. This CDR3 reads CASSPRQGAYEQYF. The CDR3 region has the DNA TGTGCCAGCTCACCGCGTCAGGGAGCCTACGAGCAGTACTTC. The chain recombines TRBV18 with TRBJ2-7; D is possibly TRBD1 or TRBD2 (5 bases each). CDR1 and CDR2 (germline): KGHSH, LQKENI. V gave up 3 bases and J gave up 2 bases, with 11 bases separating them. The CDR3 runs 14 residues.

The chain links TRBV11-2 to TRBJ2-3, with a possible D match to TRBD2 (5 bases). The germline V gene has CDR1 SGHAT and CDR2 FQNNGV. The CDR3 covers 14 residues. Trimming cost V 1 base and J 3 bases, with 8 bases left between them. The CDR3 protein is CASSLAGYTDTQYF. The CDR3 nucleotides read TGTGCCAGCAGCTTAGCGGGATATACAGATACGCAGTATTTT.

V and J are TRBV6-4 and TRBJ2-2, with 9 bases that match TRBD1. With 6 bases clipped from V and 4 bases from J, the junction kept 3 bases outside the gene matches. The CDR3 is 14 amino acids. Germline V gene data show CDR1 as MRHNA and CDR2 as SNTAGT. The CDR3 DNA is TGTGCCAGCAGGGAGACAGGGGGCACCGGGGAGCTGTTTTTT. Encoded protein: CASRETGGTGELFF.

This clone was observed a handful of times. CDR3 region: CASSQGALLKAKNIQYF. DNA of the CDR3: TGTGCCAGCAGCCAAGGAGCTCTGTTAAAGGCCAAAAACATTCAGTACTTC. The genes are TRBV14 and TRBJ2-4; no clear D gene. The CDR3 is 17 residues long. V was shortened by 1 base and J by 1 base, with 14 bases between the two germline ends. Germline CDR1 SGHDN, CDR2 FVKESK.

This clone was seen a handful of times. V is TRBV5-1 and J is TRBJ1-1, with a possible D match to TRBD1 (5 bases). The V gene's germline CDR1 is SGHRS and CDR2 YFSETQ. The V gene lost 3 bases and the J gene lost 0 bases, with 9 bases spanning the gap. CDR3 size: 14 residues. This CDR3 is CASSWGRMNTEAFF. For the CDR3, the DNA is TGCGCCAGCAGCTGGGGACGGATGAACACTGAAGCTTTCTTT.

The V gene is TRBV25-1, the J gene TRBJ1-2; possibly TRBD1 for D (5 bases). Trimming stripped 9 bases from V and 6 bases from J, with 17 bases between. Germline V lookup: CDR1 MGHDK, CDR2 SYGVNS. The CDR3 is made up of 13 amino acids. CDR3 sequence: CASGTMGEDGYTF. CDR3 sequence (DNA): TGTGCCAGTGGCACCATGGGGGAGGATGGCTACACCTTC.

The rearrangement joins TRBV10-3 to TRBJ1-5; TRBD1 might be the D (6 bases). The CDR3 covers 16 residues. The V end was cut by 0 bases, the J end by 1 base, with 10 bases between. Germline V gene lookup returns CDR1 ENHRY and CDR2 SYGVKD. The CDR3 bases are TGTGCCATCAGTGAGTCGGGGGACACAAGCAATCAGCCCCAGCATTTT. This gives the protein CAISESGDTSNQPQHF.

The V and J genes are TRBV9 and TRBJ2-1; TRBD2 matches 14 bases. The ends lost 0 bases at V and 9 bases at J; junction bases unmatched: 11. The length of the CDR3 is 18 residues. Germline lookup yields CDR1 SGDLS and CDR2 YYNGEE. DNA for the CDR3: TGTGCCAGCAGCGTAGCTTCGACTAGCGGGAGGGCCGTGGGTGAGCAGTTCTTC. Translating it yields CASSVASTSGRAVGEQFF.

V is TRBV5-1 and J is TRBJ1-2; D gene uncertain. The CDR3 consists of 12 residues. Trimming removed 0 bases from V and 4 bases from J, with 4 bases in between. The germline V gene encodes CDR1 SGHRS and CDR2 YFSETQ. This chain's CDR3 is CASSLGIYGYTF. Written as DNA, the CDR3 is TGCGCCAGCAGCTTGGGCATCTATGGCTACACCTTC.

This clone was counted a few times. The rearrangement joins TRBV11-3 to TRBJ1-1; D not resolved. The CDR3 loop spans 13 amino acids. Trimming left V 0 bases short and J 6 bases short, with 8 bases between. The germline V gene has CDR1 SGHNT and CDR2 YENEEA. This CDR3 is CASSLEPAAEAFF. The CDR3 coding sequence is TGTGCCAGCAGCTTAGAGCCTGCGGCTGAAGCTTTCTTT.

The rearrangement links TRBV7-8 to TRBJ2-7; no reliable D call. Per the germline V gene, CDR1 is SGHVS and CDR2 is FQNEAQ. Trimming left V 5 bases short and J 3 bases short, with 11 bases between. CDR3 length: 13 amino acids. The CDR3 spells CASSRSQRYEQYF. DNA of the CDR3: TGTGCCAGCAGCCGGAGTCAGCGCTACGAGCAGTACTTC.

The chain couples TRBV10-3 to TRBJ2-5, with TRBD2 matching 8 bases. The J call is in doubt because the DNA end fits TRBJ2-7 better. Germline-derived CDR1 and CDR2 are ENHRY and SYGVKD. The CDR3 spans 14 residues. This chain's CDR3 is CAISGSGSSYEQYF. The CDR3 region has the DNA TGTGCCATCAGTGGGAGCGGGAGCTCCTACGAGCAGTACTTC.